Shown below are 9 T cell receptor beta chains from a single sample sequenced in a study of cytomegalovirus exposure and HLA in healthy donors. Profiling relied on immunoSEQ multiplex PCR, and the TCRdb table lists in-frame clones only, not all of them. The table shows about 82,000 clones, with roughly 94% occurring only once. The sample consisted of PBMCs. Every receptor here comes from a young woman in good health and CMV-seronegative.

The chain has TRBV5-6 and TRBJ2-1; D is possibly TRBD2 (5 bases). CDR1 and CDR2 from the germline V gene are SGHDT and YYEEEE. This CDR3 has 13 amino acids. The V gene lost 4 bases and the J gene lost 11 bases, with 16 bases spanning the gap. The DNA for the CDR3 is TGTGCCAGCAGCCACCGGGGAACGGGGAAGCAGTTCTTC. It is translated as CASSHRGTGKQFF.

The chain carries TRBV5-1 and TRBJ2-7, with 8 bases aligning to TRBD2. Trimming cost V 7 bases and J 2 bases; bases outside gene matches: 5. The CDR3 runs 13 residues. CDR1 is SGHRS, CDR2 YFSETQ, per germline. CDR3 in DNA: TGCGCCAGCCGGGAGGGGTTGGCCTACGAGCAGTACTTC. Translated: CASREGLAYEQYF.

This chain joins TRBV6-6 and TRBJ1-1; 10 bases are shared with TRBD1. There are 14 residues in the CDR3. With V trimmed by 4 bases and J by 4 bases, 3 bases remained unmatched. Germline CDR1 is MNHNY and CDR2 is SVGAGI (reference sequence). The DNA for the CDR3 is TGTGCCAGCAGTTTACGGACAGGGGGCACTGAAGCTTTCTTT. This sequence encodes CASSLRTGGTEAFF.

This chain joins TRBV7-2 and TRBJ1-2, with 10 positions matching TRBD1. The V segment lost 2 bases and the J segment 8 bases; nucleotides outside the gene matches: 14. CDR1 is SGHTA and CDR2 is FQGNSA in the germline V gene. The CDR3 sequence is 17 residues long. The chain's CDR3 is CASSLQAQDRGAQGYTF. Here the CDR3 DNA reads TGTGCCAGCAGCTTACAGGCACAGGACAGGGGGGCACAGGGCTACACCTTC.

This clone was observed once. The chain recombines TRBV5-1 with TRBJ2-5, with TRBD2 matching over 12 bases. CDR3 size: 16 residues. J was trimmed by 5 bases and V by 4 bases; bases with no gene match: 9. Germline loops: CDR1 SGHRS, CDR2 YFSETQ. DNA for the CDR3: TGCGCCAGCAGCACGCAACTAGCGGGAGGACCGGAGACCCAGTACTTC. This gives the protein CASSTQLAGGPETQYF.

The J gene is TRBJ1-6, the V gene TRBV11-2; 7 bases align to TRBD1. This CDR3 is built from 16 residues. CDR1 is SGHAT, CDR2 FQNNGV, per germline. V shed 4 bases and J 6 bases; nucleotides not matched to a gene: 9. This CDR3 is CASSSGPGTVNSPLHF. The CDR3 DNA follows: TGTGCCAGCAGCTCAGGGCCAGGGACAGTTAATTCACCCCTCCACTTT. The whole variable domain, remainder taken from reference TRBV11-2 and TRBJ1-6, is EAGVAQSPRYKIIEKRQSVAFWCNPISGHATLYWYQQILGQGPKLLIQFQNNGVVDDSQLPKDRFSAERLKGVDSTLKIQPAKLEDSAVYLCASSSGPGTVNSPLHFGNGTRLTVT.

The V and J genes are TRBV7-2 and TRBJ2-7; 9 bases line up with TRBD1. CDR3 length: 16 residues. The trim removed 3 bases at V and 3 bases at J, leaving 9 bases unmatched. Per the germline V gene, CDR1 is SGHTA and CDR2 is FQGNSA. CDR3 in amino acids: CASSFTQTGGGYEQYF. CDR3 in DNA: TGTGCCAGCAGCTTTACTCAGACAGGGGGAGGCTACGAGCAGTACTTC.

V is TRBV15 and J is TRBJ1-1; no clear D gene. The germline V gene has CDR1 LNHNV and CDR2 YYDKDF (reference sequence). The ends were cut back, 0 bases at V and 0 bases at J, with 11 bases in the middle. The CDR3 has 16 residues. CDR3 loop: CATSRDSQIMNTEAFF. DNA for the CDR3: TGTGCCACCAGCAGAGATTCACAGATCATGAACACTGAAGCTTTCTTT. Full variable domain (rest looked up from reference TRBV15 and TRBJ1-1): DAMVIQNPRYQVTQFGKPVTLSCSQTLNHNVMYWYQQKSSQAPKLLFHYYDKDFNNEADTPDNFQSRRPNTSFCFLDIRSPGLGDTAMYLCATSRDSQIMNTEAFFGQGTRLTVV.

The chain is built from TRBV4-1 and TRBJ2-7, with 9 bases matching TRBD2. Germline-derived CDR1 and CDR2 are MGHRA and YSYEKL. J lost 2 bases, V lost 10 bases, and 12 bases had no gene match. The CDR3 length is 15 residues. The CDR3 is CATQKAGGLAYEQYF. The CDR3 DNA reads as TGCGCCACACAAAAAGCGGGGGGCCTAGCCTACGAGCAGTACTTC.